Following are 26 T cell receptor beta chains from one sample sequenced in a study of blood T cell repertoires in COVID-19. Using immunoSEQ multiplex PCR, the repertoire was profiled, and TCRdb retains in-frame clones only, with some absent. This table has 200,000 to 250,000 clones, roughly 84% appearing once. The sample taken for sequencing was peripheral blood. The receptors stem from a woman between 25 and 40 years old who had recovered from COVID-19.

This clone was picked up a small number of times. The V and J genes are TRBV7-2 and TRBJ1-1; tentative D call: TRBD1 (6 bases). V was cut by 6 bases and J by 4 bases, with 12 bases left in between. Germline V CDR1 and CDR2: SGHTA, FQGNSA. The CDR3 loop spans 13 amino acids. The CDR3 spells CASSSQGATEAFF. Written as DNA, the CDR3 is TGTGCCAGCAGTTCACAGGGAGCCACTGAAGCTTTCTTT. The entire variable domain, with the rest obtained from reference TRBV7-2 and TRBJ1-1, is as follows: GAGVSQSPSNKVTEKGKDVELRCDPISGHTALYWYRQSLGQGLEFLIYFQGNSAPDKSGLPSDRFSAERTGGSVSTLTIQRTQQEDSAVYLCASSSQGATEAFFGQGTRLTVV.

The chain uses TRBV9 and TRBJ2-1, with a tentative D call TRBD2 (5 bases). Trimming took off 0 bases at V and 2 bases at J, with 9 bases between the two ends. This CDR3 is 15 amino acids long. The V gene's germline CDR1 is SGDLS and CDR2 YYNGEE. The chain's CDR3 is CASSVGTGPYNEQFF. The CDR3 DNA reads TGTGCCAGCAGCGTAGGGACTGGTCCCTACAATGAGCAGTTCTTC.

This chain uses TRBV7-3 with TRBJ2-3, with D perhaps TRBD2 (5 bases). The CDR3 totals 16 residues. Deletions cut 1 base from V and 0 bases from J, with 11 bases between. The germline V gene has CDR1 SGHTA and CDR2 FQGTGA. The CDR3 loop reads CASSLNGRTSTDTQYF. The CDR3 DNA follows: TGTGCCAGCAGCTTAAACGGCAGGACTAGCACAGATACGCAGTATTTT.

The chain is built from TRBV4-1 and TRBJ2-7, with D maybe TRBD2 (7 bases). Trimming took 0 bases from V and 6 from J, leaving 18 bases between them. The CDR3 extends over 16 amino acids. Germline lookup yields CDR1 MGHRA and CDR2 YSYEKL. The CDR3 sequence: CASSQDRGAYQREQYF. The CDR3 DNA reads as TGCGCCAGCAGCCAAGATCGGGGGGCTTATCAACGCGAGCAGTACTTC.

V gene TRBV3-1 (or the pseudogene TRBV3-2) combines with J gene TRBJ1-1; possibly TRBD1 for D (5 bases). Germline V lookup: CDR1 LGHDT, CDR2 YNNKEL (reference sequence). V was clipped by 5 bases and J by 4 bases, with 11 bases between them. This CDR3 is built from 13 residues. CDR3 in DNA: TGTGCCAGCAGCTCCCTCGGGGGCACTGAAGCTTTCTTT. It codes for CASSSLGGTEAFF.

The genes are TRBV27 and TRBJ2-1; TRBD2 is a possible D gene (6 bases). The CDR3 extends over 13 amino acids. Germline V gives CDR1 MNHEY, CDR2 SMNVEV (reference sequence). The V gene lost 10 bases and the J gene lost 3 bases, with 13 bases spanning the gap. DNA for the CDR3: TGTGCCACTAGTGGCGGGGTCTACAATGAGCAGTTCTTC. Translation gives CATSGGVYNEQFF.

The CDR3 spells CASSIDRGRHSPLHF. The DNA of the CDR3 is TGTGCCAGTAGTATAGACAGGGGTAGGCATTCACCCCTCCACTTT. The V call is TRBV19, the J call TRBJ1-6; D perhaps matches TRBD1 (6 bases). V lost 0 bases, J lost 8 bases, and 11 bases lay in between. CDR3 length: 15 amino acids. CDR1 and CDR2 from the germline V gene are LNHDA and SQIVND (reference sequence).

This clone has a handful of counts. CDR3 in amino acids: CASSGQVRQPQHF. The CDR3 DNA reads as TGTGCCAGCAGCGGACAGGTGAGGCAGCCCCAGCATTTT. The rearrangement links TRBV7-2 to TRBJ1-5, with 7 nucleotides matching TRBD1. CDR1 and CDR2 from the germline V gene are SGHTA and FQGNSA. The CDR3 loop spans 13 amino acids. The junction had 5 bases not matched to a gene; V was cut back by 5 bases and J by 7 bases.

The chain has TRBV11-2 and TRBJ1-4; 7 positions agree with TRBD1. V lost 1 base and J lost 8; bases outside the gene matches: 7. The CDR3 is 15 residues long. Per the germline V gene, CDR1 is SGHAT and CDR2 is FQNNGV. The CDR3 region is CASSLAGGDDEKLFF. The CDR3 nucleotides are TGTGCCAGCAGCTTAGCAGGGGGAGACGACGAAAAACTGTTTTTT. The complete variable domain, with remaining parts taken from reference TRBV11-2 and TRBJ1-4, reads EAGVAQSPRYKIIEKRQSVAFWCNPISGHATLYWYQQILGQGPKLLIQFQNNGVVDDSQLPKDRFSAERLKGVDSTLKIQPAKLEDSAVYLCASSLAGGDDEKLFFGSGTQLSVL.

A single count supports this clone. The chain uses TRBV7-6 and TRBJ2-3; 14 nucleotides agree with TRBD2. The CDR3 covers 19 residues. Losses at the gene ends were 2 bases for V and 5 bases for J; bases not matched to a gene: 12. The germline V gene encodes CDR1 SGHVS and CDR2 FNYEAQ. CDR3 sequence: CASSLTVSGGLAGVDTQYF. The CDR3 coding sequence is TGTGCCAGCAGCTTAACGGTCTCCGGGGGACTAGCGGGAGTAGATACGCAGTATTTT.

The chain uses TRBV3-1 (or the pseudogene TRBV3-2) and TRBJ2-3, with a tentative D call TRBD1 (6 bases). The germline CDR1 and CDR2 sequences are LGHDT and YNNKEL (reference sequence). V dropped 1 base and J dropped 5 bases, with 16 bases sitting between them. The CDR3 is 16 residues long. CDR3 sequence: CASSQVFRQAGDTQYF. The CDR3 DNA reads TGTGCCAGCAGCCAAGTGTTTAGACAGGCAGGAGATACGCAGTATTTT.

The rearrangement joins TRBV5-6 to TRBJ2-7; 7 nucleotides align to TRBD1. The length of the CDR3 is 14 residues. The germline V gene encodes CDR1 SGHDT and CDR2 YYEEEE. The J segment lost 3 bases and the V segment lost 5 bases, leaving 8 bases of the junction unmatched. This CDR3 reads CASRVRDRSYEQYF. CDR3 DNA sequence: TGTGCCAGCAGGGTCCGGGACAGAAGCTACGAGCAGTACTTC. The full variable domain, in which reference TRBV5-6 and TRBJ2-7 provide the parts outside the CDR3, is DAGVTQSPTHLIKTRGQQVTLRCSPKSGHDTVSWYQQALGQGPQFIFQYYEEEERQRGNFPDRFSGHQFPNYSSELNVNALLLGDSALYLCASRVRDRSYEQYFGPGTRLTVT.

The chain is built from TRBV24-1 and TRBJ2-1, with 9 bases fitting TRBD2. The V segment lost 5 bases and the J segment 9 bases; nucleotides outside the gene matches: 13. The CDR3 extends over 16 amino acids. Germline V gene sequence: CDR1 KGHDR, CDR2 SFDVKD. CDR3 residues: CATSASRREGPGEQFF. The CDR3 nucleotides read TGTGCCACCAGTGCCTCCCGGCGGGAGGGGCCCGGTGAGCAGTTCTTC.

The chain carries TRBV4-1 and TRBJ1-2; D is undetermined. CDR1 and CDR2 from the germline V gene are MGHRA and YSYEKL. The CDR3 runs 15 residues. With 0 bases removed from V and 0 bases from J, the gap between germline ends came to 8 bases. This CDR3 is CASSQELVANYGYTF. The DNA of the CDR3 is TGCGCCAGCAGCCAAGAATTAGTAGCTAACTATGGCTACACCTTC.

Comments on this clone: A much larger clone lies one base from this, so it may be a read error. The chain couples TRBV7-2 to TRBJ2-7; 8 bases are a match to TRBD1. Germline CDR1 reads SGHTA; CDR2 reads FQGNSA. V lost 1 base to trimming and J lost 2 bases; unmatched junction nucleotides: 1. The CDR3 covers 14 residues. Here the CDR3 reads CASSLGDRPYEQYF. The CDR3 DNA sequence: TGTGCCAGCAGCTTAGGGGACAGGCCCTACGAGCAGTACTTC. The full variable domain, with the rest looked up from reference TRBV7-2 and TRBJ2-7, is GAGVSQSPSNKVTEKGKDVELRCDPISGHTALYWYRQSLGQGLEFLIYFQGNSAPDKSGLPSDRFSAERTGGSVSTLTIQRTQQEDSAVYLCASSLGDRPYEQYFGPGTRLTVT.

In DNA form, the CDR3 reads TGTGCCAGCTCACCACGGATGGGCAGGGAGGGCCAAGAGACCCAGTACTTC. This translates into CASSPRMGREGQETQYF. V and J are TRBV18 and TRBJ2-5; TRBD2 agrees at 7 bases. V was clipped by 1 base and J by 1 base; unmatched bases: 9. This CDR3 comprises 17 residues. From germline, CDR1 is KGHSH and CDR2 LQKENI.

The CDR3 nucleotides read TGTGCCAGCAGTTTTAGAGCCACAGATACGCAGTATTTT. It translates to CASSFRATDTQYF. The chain recombines TRBV27 with TRBJ2-3; D not certain. Germline values: CDR1 MNHEY, CDR2 SMNVEV (reference sequence). Trimming shortened V by 3 bases and J by 2 bases, and 6 bases separated the two germline ends. The length of the CDR3 is 13 residues.

The rearrangement joins TRBV18 to TRBJ1-2; 10 positions match TRBD1. CDR1 KGHSH and CDR2 LQKENI come from the germline V gene. This CDR3 is 18 amino acids long. Trimming cost V 3 bases and J 6 bases; bases outside gene matches: 16. For the CDR3, the DNA is TGTGCCAGCTCACCGATGGGGCTAGGGACAGGGGATTTCCATGGCTACACCTTC. It codes for CASSPMGLGTGDFHGYTF.

V is TRBV19 and J is TRBJ2-7; 8 bases agree with TRBD1. V shed 5 bases and J 6 bases; nucleotides not matched to a gene: 0. This CDR3 contains 11 residues. The germline gives CDR1 LNHDA, CDR2 SQIVND (reference sequence). The CDR3 loop is CASSGQGEQYF. CDR3 nucleotide sequence: TGTGCCAGTAGTGGACAGGGCGAGCAGTACTTC.

V gene TRBV10-3 combines with J gene TRBJ2-3; D is possibly TRBD2 (5 bases). With 10 bases removed from V and 0 bases from J, the gap between germline ends came to 29 bases. Germline CDR1 reads ENHRY; CDR2 reads SYGVKD. The CDR3 is made up of 19 amino acids. The chain's CDR3 is CATSAEGALAETSTDTQYF. The CDR3 DNA reads as TGTGCCACCTCTGCTGAGGGAGCCCTAGCTGAAACTAGCACAGATACGCAGTATTTT.

The J gene is TRBJ2-1, the V gene TRBV5-4; D not resolved. Trimming stripped 4 bases from V and 0 bases from J, with 14 bases between. The CDR3 extends over 16 amino acids. Germline CDR1 SGHNT, CDR2 YYREEE (reference sequence). The CDR3 DNA is TGTGCCAGCAGCCCCCAGATTTGGAGCTCCTACAATGAGCAGTTCTTC. Encoded protein: CASSPQIWSSYNEQFF.

This chain joins TRBV6-5 and TRBJ1-1; D gene uncertain. The CDR3 consists of 14 residues. The V gene's germline CDR1 is MNHEY and CDR2 SVGAGI. V was cut by 8 bases and J by 1 base, with 14 bases left in between. CDR3 sequence: CASRSETANTEAFF. The CDR3 coding sequence is TGTGCCAGCCGCAGTGAAACAGCGAACACTGAAGCTTTCTTT.

The chain links TRBV11-2 to TRBJ2-7, with 10 bases that match TRBD1. Germline V CDR1 and CDR2: SGHAT, FQNNGV. The CDR3 contains 13 residues. J was trimmed by 7 bases and V by 5 bases; bases with no gene match: 5. The CDR3 DNA reads as TGTGCCAGCAGCCGGGACAGGGGTGGGGAGCAGTACTTC. This sequence encodes CASSRDRGGEQYF.

The gene calls are TRBV9 and TRBJ2-5; 7 bases line up with TRBD2. The DNA matches TRBJ2-7 better at its end, which makes the J call doubtful. CDR1 is SGDLS, CDR2 YYNGEE, per germline. The CDR3 spans 16 residues. CDR3 coding DNA: TGTGCCAGCAGCGTAGGGGCGGGAGTCGTTTCCGGCGAGCAGTACTTC. Translating gives CASSVGAGVVSGEQYF.

This clone was seen a handful of times. The chain carries TRBV11-2 and TRBJ1-5, with D uncertain. This CDR3 has 16 amino acids. V was shortened by 0 bases and J by 0 bases, with 9 bases between the two germline ends. Germline values: CDR1 SGHAT, CDR2 FQNNGV. The CDR3 sequence is CASSLDLGYSNQPQHF. CDR3 nucleotides: TGTGCCAGCAGCTTAGATCTAGGTTATAGCAATCAGCCCCAGCATTTT.

The gene calls are TRBV5-1 and TRBJ2-7, with 7 nucleotides matching TRBD2. Trimming at V came to 4 bases and at J to 4 bases, leaving 8 bases not matched to a gene. The CDR3 totals 14 residues. CDR1 and CDR2 (germline): SGHRS, YFSETQ. The CDR3 DNA sequence: TGCGCCAGCAGCACCGGGACTAAGGAGTACGAGCAGTACTTC. Protein product: CASSTGTKEYEQYF.